The rows below give T cell receptor beta chains drawn from one sample of a study of Ad26.COV2.S vaccination and SARS-CoV-2 variants. Sequencing was performed with immunoSEQ multiplex PCR; in TCRdb, only in-frame clones are kept and a portion is missing. Of some 340,000 clones listed, about 86% were seen once; the top ten hold more than 1.5%. The sequencing here drew on peripheral blood, taken in a trial of Ad26.COV2.S vaccine versus placebo. Receptors originate from a person between 18 and 60 years old who received the Ad26.COV2.S COVID-19 vaccine or a placebo. The CDR3 runs from the conserved cysteine through the conserved F or W. D genes are given only for firm matches. Clone size is given for some rows only: seen once, a few or many times, or a class if the clone is expanded.

V: TRBV2
J: TRBJ2-1
D: NA
size: NA
CDR3: CASRKDESSYNEQFF
DNA: TGTGCCAGCAGGAAGGACGAGAGCTCCTACAATGAGCAGTTCTTC

V: TRBV7-9
J: TRBJ2-7
D: TRBD2
size: NA
CDR3: CASSLYSGGAILYEQYF
DNA: TGTGCCAGCAGCTTATATAGCGGGGGGGCGATCCTCTACGAGCAGTACTTC

V: TRBV5-1
J: TRBJ2-1
D: NA
size: NA
CDR3: CASKEGGYNEQFF
DNA: TGCGCCAGCAAGGAGGGGGGGTACAATGAGCAGTTCTTC

V: TRBV18
J: TRBJ2-5
D: TRBD1
size: NA
CDR3: CASSPTGQLKETQYF
DNA: TGTGCCAGCTCACCGACAGGGCAGCTTAAGGAGACCCAGTACTTC

V: TRBV19
J: TRBJ1-1
D: NA
size: NA
CDR3: CASSIGRTNTEAFF
DNA: TGTGCCAGTAGTATAGGACGGACGAACACTGAAGCTTTCTTT

V: TRBV5-1
J: TRBJ2-3
D: NA
size: NA
CDR3: CASSMGDRLTDTQYF
DNA: TGCGCCAGCAGTATGGGGGATCGACTTACAGATACGCAGTATTTT

V: TRBV9
J: TRBJ1-2
D: NA
size: NA
CDR3: CASSEQGNTNYGYTF
DNA: TGTGCCAGCAGCGAACAGGGAAACACTAACTATGGCTACACCTTC

V: TRBV19
J: TRBJ2-2
D: NA
size: NA
CDR3: CASSMGAAGWGFFVGELFF
DNA: TGTGCCAGTAGTATGGGGGCCGCAGGGTGGGGTTTTTTCGTCGGGGAGCTGTTTTTT

V: TRBV7-9
J: TRBJ2-7
D: TRBD2
size: NA
CDR3: CASSLDGGAYEQYF
DNA: TGTGCCAGCAGCTTGGACGGGGGGGCCTACGAGCAGTACTTC

V: TRBV13
J: TRBJ2-2
D: NA
size: NA
CDR3: CASSLAGELFF
DNA: TGTGCCAGCAGCTTAGCCGGGGAGCTGTTTTTT

V: TRBV5-1
J: TRBJ2-1
D: NA
size: NA
CDR3: CASSLGAGESYNEQFF
DNA: TGCGCCAGCAGCTTGGGGGCGGGCGAGTCCTACAATGAGCAGTTCTTC

V: TRBV7-2
J: TRBJ1-1
D: NA
size: NA
CDR3: CASSVDGAYDLAFF
DNA: TGTGCCAGCAGCGTGGACGGAGCCTATGACCTGGCTTTCTTT

V: TRBV7-9
J: TRBJ2-3
D: TRBD2
size: NA
CDR3: CASSKGTGGAWDTQYF
DNA: TGTGCCAGCAGCAAAGGGACCGGGGGGGCATGGGATACGCAGTATTTT

V: TRBV5-4
J: TRBJ2-7
D: NA
size: once
CDR3: CASSLSSREQYF
DNA: TGTGCCAGCAGCTTGTCATCCAGGGAGCAGTACTTC

V: TRBV7-2
J: TRBJ1-2
D: NA
size: NA
CDR3: CASSLGGLGDLGYTF
DNA: TGTGCCAGCAGCTTAGGAGGTTTGGGGGATCTTGGGTACACCTTC